One sample yielded the 13 T cell receptor beta chains listed below, sequenced in a study of CD8 T cells in ankylosing spondylitis. Study outcomes and limitations: It appeared that ankylosing spondylitis blood was characterized by a TCR beta motif of several highly homologous variants.

TCRdb reanalysed the 5' RACE reads using MiXCR and keeps one entry per CDR3 protein. The sample carries a few hundred thousand distinct CDR3 sequences, 6.5% to 10% recorded once. Their cognate antigens are unknown. Input material: blood, either unsorted or a sorted T cell fraction (not recorded which). The receptors come from a male donor with ankylosing spondylitis.

This clonotype was seen a few times. This sequence joins TRBV20-1 and TRBJ2-1; 13 nucleotides align to TRBD2. The CDR3 spans 14 residues. Germline CDR1 and CDR2: DFQATT and SNEGSKA (reference sequence). Trimming cost V 4 bases and J 9 bases; bases outside gene matches: 6. The CDR3 loop is CSATRLAGGSEQFF. The CDR3 DNA sequence: TGCAGTGCTACTAGACTAGCGGGAGGTAGTGAGCAGTTCTTC.

A few counts support this clonotype. V usage is TRBV20-1 and J usage is TRBJ2-1, with 14 bases matching TRBD2. V lost 5 bases, J lost 4 bases, and 4 bases stayed unmatched. The V gene's germline CDR1 is DFQATT and CDR2 SNEGSKA (reference sequence). The CDR3 loop spans 15 amino acids. The CDR3 sequence: CSAPGLAGVYNEQFF. The CDR3, as DNA: TGCAGTGCTCCGGGACTAGCGGGAGTTTACAATGAGCAGTTCTTC.

In this sample, this clonotype turned up many times. The CDR3 bases are TGTGCCAGCAGCCAAGGACAACTTGCTGGAAACACCATATATTTT. It encodes CASSQGQLAGNTIYF. V and J are TRBV3-1 and TRBJ1-3; D gene unclear. The CDR3 consists of 15 residues. The V and J ends lost 1 base and 2 bases respectively, with 9 bases between them. Germline values: CDR1 LGHDT, CDR2 YNNKEL (reference sequence).

The chain has TRBV10-3 and TRBJ2-1; 9 nucleotides line up with TRBD2. CDR1 and CDR2 (germline): ENHRY, SYGVKD. V lost 6 bases to trimming and J lost 1 base; unmatched junction nucleotides: 4. The CDR3 is 15 residues long. The CDR3 DNA sequence: TGTGCCATCAGCGAGACTAGCGGATCCTACAATGAGCAGTTCTTC. Protein product: CAISETSGSYNEQFF.

This sequence joins TRBV27 and TRBJ1-1; D is undetermined. V was clipped by 6 bases and J by 0 bases, with 2 bases between them. Germline V gene sequence: CDR1 MNHEY, CDR2 SMNVEV (reference sequence). This CDR3 region has 11 residues. The CDR3 region is CASRVNTEAFF. In DNA, the CDR3 is TGTGCCAGCAGGGTGAACACTGAAGCTTTCTTT.

The chain carries TRBV19 and TRBJ2-1; 9 nucleotides line up with TRBD2. This CDR3 is built from 14 residues. The germline V gene encodes CDR1 LNHDA and CDR2 SQIVND (reference sequence). V dropped 7 bases and J dropped 9; count of bases not matched to a gene: 10. The CDR3 sequence is CASKKWREGGEQFF. The CDR3 bases are TGTGCCAGTAAAAAGTGGCGGGAGGGCGGTGAGCAGTTCTTC.

There are many counts of this clonotype. V usage is TRBV29-1 and J usage is TRBJ2-3; D gene unclear. V was pared by 4 bases and J by 4 bases, with 9 bases between. Germline CDR1 and CDR2: SQVTM and ANQGSEA. The CDR3 runs 12 residues. CDR3 in DNA: TGCAGCGTTGTCCTAGGGTCAGATACGCAGTATTTT. It codes for CSVVLGSDTQYF.

This clonotype was seen a few times. The chain is built from TRBV29-1 and TRBJ2-2; D gene uncertain. Trimming cost V 3 bases and J 8 bases, with 10 bases left between them. CDR3 length equals 12 residues. Germline V gives CDR1 SQVTM, CDR2 ANQGSEA. This chain's CDR3 is CSVDMGSGELFF. The CDR3 DNA reads as TGCAGCGTTGACATGGGCTCTGGGGAGCTGTTTTTT.

This chain links TRBV28 with TRBJ2-5; D may be TRBD1 (5 bases). The CDR3 runs 14 residues. Germline V gene sequence: CDR1 MDHEN, CDR2 SYDVKM. Trimming took 0 bases from V and 2 from J, leaving 7 bases between them. The CDR3 sequence is CASSLWTVQETQYF. The CDR3 nucleotides are TGTGCCAGCAGTTTATGGACAGTTCAAGAGACCCAGTACTTC.

In this sample, this clonotype turned up a few times. V is TRBV20-1 and J is TRBJ2-5; the D is unclear. Trimming removed 2 bases at V and 7 bases at J, with 20 bases between. Germline-derived CDR1 and CDR2 are DFQATT and SNEGSKA (reference sequence). CDR3 size: 15 residues. This CDR3 reads CSARPSREAIGTQYF. CDR3 sequence (DNA): TGCAGTGCTAGACCCTCAAGGGAAGCAATCGGGACCCAGTACTTC.

This clonotype occurred a few times. The CDR3, as DNA: TGTGCCAGCAGCGTAGGGCGGGGATCCGGGGAGCTGTTTTTT. This gives the protein CASSVGRGSGELFF. J is TRBJ2-2 and V is TRBV11-3, with D possibly TRBD2 on 6 matching bases. CDR1 is SGHNT, CDR2 YENEEA, per germline. Trimming removed 5 bases at V and 6 bases at J, with 13 bases between. The CDR3 is 14 residues long.

This chain connects TRBV7-9 to TRBJ2-7; maybe TRBD1 (5 bases). The V gene's germline CDR1 is SEHNR and CDR2 FQNEAQ (reference sequence). This CDR3 comprises 14 residues. The V gene lost 1 base and the J gene lost 9 bases, with 16 bases spanning the gap. As DNA, the CDR3 is TGTGCCAGCAGCTTAGGGGGCAGGGCTGGGGTGCAGTACTTC. It translates to CASSLGGRAGVQYF.

This clonotype was seen a handful of times. The CDR3, as DNA: TGTGCCAGCAGCTTGGCTCCGACAGGCTTACAAGAGACCCAGTACTTC. Protein sequence: CASSLAPTGLQETQYF. The rearrangement joins TRBV5-6 to TRBJ2-5, with D tentatively TRBD1 (6 bases). The CDR3 loop spans 16 amino acids. V dropped 0 bases and J dropped 2 bases, with 14 bases sitting between them. Germline V gene sequence: CDR1 SGHDT, CDR2 YYEEEE.